The rows below give T cell receptor beta chains drawn from one sample of a study of identical twins. TCRdb passed the 5' RACE reads through MiXCR, listing each CDR3 protein once. The table records about 280,000 distinct CDR3 sequences, more than 6.5% of them present only once. This same sample was also taken into another study, of yellow fever vaccine responses in identical twins.

The sequenced material came from memory (CD45RO+) T cells sorted from blood. All receptors derive from a woman younger than 35 in good health. The CDR3 runs from the conserved cysteine through the conserved F or W. Each record gives: clone size, D gene, V gene, J gene, CDR3 protein, CDR3 DNA. D genes are given only for firm matches. Only part of the rows carry a size: once, few, many, or a class if the clone is expanded.

few	.	TRBV19	TRBJ1-5	CASSIGPGFQPQHF	TGTGCCAGTAGTATTGGTCCGGGGTTTCAGCCCCAGCATTTT
few	TRBD1	TRBV5-5	TRBJ2-1	CASSSRPDRDNNEQFF	TGTGCCAGCAGCTCCCGGCCTGACAGGGACAACAATGAGCAGTTCTTC
many	TRBD2	TRBV29-1	TRBJ2-1	CSVEDSLAGGLNEQFF	TGCAGCGTTGAAGATTCACTAGCGGGAGGTTTAAATGAGCAGTTCTTC
.	.	TRBV20-1	TRBJ2-7	CSARSGSKAEQYF	TGCAGTGCTAGAAGTGGGAGTAAGGCCGAGCAGTACTTC
.	.	TRBV19	TRBJ1-1	CASGVGRATEAFF	TGTGCCAGTGGGGTGGGCCGGGCCACTGAAGCTTTCTTT
.	TRBD1	TRBV9	TRBJ2-3	CASSPGVQGAGTQYF	TGTGCCAGCAGCCCAGGGGTCCAGGGGGCAGGTACGCAGTATTTT
many	.	TRBV7-2	TRBJ2-1	CASSLGRWGSANNEQFF	TGTGCCAGCAGCTTAGGTCGGTGGGGTTCCGCCAACAATGAGCAGTTCTTC
many	TRBD2	TRBV20-1	TRBJ2-3	CSATRLAGGLDTQYF	TGCAGTGCTACAAGACTAGCGGGGGGCCTAGATACGCAGTATTTT
many	.	TRBV5-4	TRBJ1-2	CASSFRDRPNYGYTF	TGTGCCAGCAGCTTCCGGGACCGGCCTAACTATGGCTACACCTTC
.	.	TRBV18	TRBJ2-5	CASSPSQTQYF	TGTGCCAGCTCACCATCCCAGACCCAGTACTTC
few	TRBD1	TRBV14	TRBJ1-4	CASSSWTGTYEKLFF	TGTGCCAGCAGCTCCTGGACAGGGACCTATGAAAAACTGTTTTTT
.	.	TRBV10-1	TRBJ1-5	CASIDLANQPQHF	TGCGCCAGCATTGACCTGGCGAATCAGCCCCAGCATTTT
many	.	TRBV5-5	TRBJ2-7	CASSSRDTGTSREQYF	TGTGCCAGCAGCTCGAGGGACACAGGGACCTCTCGCGAGCAGTACTTC
few	.	TRBV7-8	TRBJ2-2	CASSGSSGTGELFF	TGTGCCAGCAGCGGGTCGTCGGGCACCGGGGAGCTGTTTTTT
many	TRBD1	TRBV7-8	TRBJ1-2	CASSLVPPGTGNHGYTF	TGTGCCAGCAGCTTAGTACCCCCCGGGACAGGGAATCATGGCTACACCTTC
many	.	TRBV20-1	TRBJ2-7	CSAREVTSEQYF	TGCAGTGCTAGAGAGGTGACTAGCGAGCAGTACTTC
few	TRBD2	TRBV5-1	TRBJ2-1	CASSLGISGSYEQFF	TGCGCCAGCAGCTTGGGCATTAGCGGGAGTTATGAGCAGTTCTTC
.	.	TRBV7-2	TRBJ2-2	CASSSPSGIFTGELFF	TGTGCCAGCAGCTCTCCGTCAGGGATCTTCACCGGGGAGCTGTTTTTT
many	.	TRBV5-1	TRBJ2-7	CASSLALSYEQYF	TGCGCCAGCAGCCTGGCACTTAGCTACGAGCAGTACTTC
few	.	TRBV10-3	TRBJ2-6	CASRDTGANVLTF	TGTGCCAGCAGGGATACTGGGGCCAACGTCCTGACTTTC
.	.	TRBV6-5	TRBJ2-5	CASSYRQPSPIQETQYF	TGTGCCAGCAGTTACCGGCAACCCTCGCCCATCCAAGAGACCCAGTACTTC
many	.	TRBV12-3/TRBV12-4	TRBJ1-2	CASSVRDTTFYGYTF	TGTGCCAGCAGCGTCCGGGACACTACTTTTTATGGCTACACCTTC
.	.	TRBV25-1	TRBJ2-5	CASSLAGHPQETQYF	TGTGCCAGCAGCCTGGCGGGACACCCACAAGAGACCCAGTACTTC
.	TRBD2	TRBV29-1	TRBJ2-1	CSVPTSGGLNEQFF	TGCAGCGTTCCAACTAGCGGGGGACTCAATGAGCAGTTCTTC
few	.	TRBV15	TRBJ1-3	CATSRDHGNTIYF	TGTGCCACCAGCAGAGATCATGGAAACACCATATATTTT
.	.	TRBV2	TRBJ2-1	CASSLDSGNEQFF	TGTGCCAGCAGCCTAGACTCCGGTAATGAGCAGTTCTTC
few	TRBD2	TRBV11-2	TRBJ2-3	CASSLESTSGRGDTQYF	TGTGCCAGCAGCTTAGAGTCTACTAGCGGGAGGGGGGATACGCAGTATTTT
few	.	TRBV18	TRBJ2-1	CASSPPADSREQFF	TGTGCCAGCTCACCTCCGGCCGACTCCCGCGAGCAGTTCTTC
.	.	TRBV28	TRBJ1-2	CANWGRVLGYTF	TGTGCCAACTGGGGCAGGGTTCTTGGCTACACCTTC
few	TRBD2	TRBV3-1	TRBJ2-5	CASSRITSVETQYF	TGTGCCAGCAGCCGAATAACTAGCGTTGAGACCCAGTACTTC
many	.	TRBV6-1	TRBJ1-2	CASSLGVTYGYTF	TGTGCCAGCAGTCTCGGGGTAACCTATGGCTACACCTTC
many	TRBD1	TRBV7-9	TRBJ2-1	CASSLGPGTGGNEQFF	TGTGCCAGCAGCTTAGGCCCCGGGACAGGTGGCAATGAGCAGTTCTTC
few	TRBD2	TRBV5-6	TRBJ2-5	CASSRRLAGLKETQYF	TGTGCCAGCAGCCGCAGACTAGCGGGACTCAAAGAGACCCAGTACTTC
many	TRBD1	TRBV6-5	TRBJ2-2	CASSSNAGGTGELFF	TGTGCCAGCAGTTCCAACGCAGGGGGCACCGGGGAGCTGTTTTTT
many	.	TRBV2	TRBJ2-1	CASRLAAPNEQFF	TGTGCCAGCAGGCTAGCCGCGCCCAATGAGCAGTTCTTC
few	.	TRBV27	TRBJ2-7	CASSSNRGLSYEQYF	TGTGCCAGCAGTTCAAACCGGGGTCTCTCCTACGAGCAGTACTTC
.	.	TRBV28	TRBJ2-2	CASSLGSEAGELFF	TGTGCCAGCAGTCTGGGGAGCGAGGCCGGGGAGCTGTTTTTT
many	TRBD2	TRBV5-1	TRBJ2-7	CASSAGTSGNYEQYF	TGCGCCAGCAGCGCGGGGACTAGCGGGAACTACGAGCAGTACTTC